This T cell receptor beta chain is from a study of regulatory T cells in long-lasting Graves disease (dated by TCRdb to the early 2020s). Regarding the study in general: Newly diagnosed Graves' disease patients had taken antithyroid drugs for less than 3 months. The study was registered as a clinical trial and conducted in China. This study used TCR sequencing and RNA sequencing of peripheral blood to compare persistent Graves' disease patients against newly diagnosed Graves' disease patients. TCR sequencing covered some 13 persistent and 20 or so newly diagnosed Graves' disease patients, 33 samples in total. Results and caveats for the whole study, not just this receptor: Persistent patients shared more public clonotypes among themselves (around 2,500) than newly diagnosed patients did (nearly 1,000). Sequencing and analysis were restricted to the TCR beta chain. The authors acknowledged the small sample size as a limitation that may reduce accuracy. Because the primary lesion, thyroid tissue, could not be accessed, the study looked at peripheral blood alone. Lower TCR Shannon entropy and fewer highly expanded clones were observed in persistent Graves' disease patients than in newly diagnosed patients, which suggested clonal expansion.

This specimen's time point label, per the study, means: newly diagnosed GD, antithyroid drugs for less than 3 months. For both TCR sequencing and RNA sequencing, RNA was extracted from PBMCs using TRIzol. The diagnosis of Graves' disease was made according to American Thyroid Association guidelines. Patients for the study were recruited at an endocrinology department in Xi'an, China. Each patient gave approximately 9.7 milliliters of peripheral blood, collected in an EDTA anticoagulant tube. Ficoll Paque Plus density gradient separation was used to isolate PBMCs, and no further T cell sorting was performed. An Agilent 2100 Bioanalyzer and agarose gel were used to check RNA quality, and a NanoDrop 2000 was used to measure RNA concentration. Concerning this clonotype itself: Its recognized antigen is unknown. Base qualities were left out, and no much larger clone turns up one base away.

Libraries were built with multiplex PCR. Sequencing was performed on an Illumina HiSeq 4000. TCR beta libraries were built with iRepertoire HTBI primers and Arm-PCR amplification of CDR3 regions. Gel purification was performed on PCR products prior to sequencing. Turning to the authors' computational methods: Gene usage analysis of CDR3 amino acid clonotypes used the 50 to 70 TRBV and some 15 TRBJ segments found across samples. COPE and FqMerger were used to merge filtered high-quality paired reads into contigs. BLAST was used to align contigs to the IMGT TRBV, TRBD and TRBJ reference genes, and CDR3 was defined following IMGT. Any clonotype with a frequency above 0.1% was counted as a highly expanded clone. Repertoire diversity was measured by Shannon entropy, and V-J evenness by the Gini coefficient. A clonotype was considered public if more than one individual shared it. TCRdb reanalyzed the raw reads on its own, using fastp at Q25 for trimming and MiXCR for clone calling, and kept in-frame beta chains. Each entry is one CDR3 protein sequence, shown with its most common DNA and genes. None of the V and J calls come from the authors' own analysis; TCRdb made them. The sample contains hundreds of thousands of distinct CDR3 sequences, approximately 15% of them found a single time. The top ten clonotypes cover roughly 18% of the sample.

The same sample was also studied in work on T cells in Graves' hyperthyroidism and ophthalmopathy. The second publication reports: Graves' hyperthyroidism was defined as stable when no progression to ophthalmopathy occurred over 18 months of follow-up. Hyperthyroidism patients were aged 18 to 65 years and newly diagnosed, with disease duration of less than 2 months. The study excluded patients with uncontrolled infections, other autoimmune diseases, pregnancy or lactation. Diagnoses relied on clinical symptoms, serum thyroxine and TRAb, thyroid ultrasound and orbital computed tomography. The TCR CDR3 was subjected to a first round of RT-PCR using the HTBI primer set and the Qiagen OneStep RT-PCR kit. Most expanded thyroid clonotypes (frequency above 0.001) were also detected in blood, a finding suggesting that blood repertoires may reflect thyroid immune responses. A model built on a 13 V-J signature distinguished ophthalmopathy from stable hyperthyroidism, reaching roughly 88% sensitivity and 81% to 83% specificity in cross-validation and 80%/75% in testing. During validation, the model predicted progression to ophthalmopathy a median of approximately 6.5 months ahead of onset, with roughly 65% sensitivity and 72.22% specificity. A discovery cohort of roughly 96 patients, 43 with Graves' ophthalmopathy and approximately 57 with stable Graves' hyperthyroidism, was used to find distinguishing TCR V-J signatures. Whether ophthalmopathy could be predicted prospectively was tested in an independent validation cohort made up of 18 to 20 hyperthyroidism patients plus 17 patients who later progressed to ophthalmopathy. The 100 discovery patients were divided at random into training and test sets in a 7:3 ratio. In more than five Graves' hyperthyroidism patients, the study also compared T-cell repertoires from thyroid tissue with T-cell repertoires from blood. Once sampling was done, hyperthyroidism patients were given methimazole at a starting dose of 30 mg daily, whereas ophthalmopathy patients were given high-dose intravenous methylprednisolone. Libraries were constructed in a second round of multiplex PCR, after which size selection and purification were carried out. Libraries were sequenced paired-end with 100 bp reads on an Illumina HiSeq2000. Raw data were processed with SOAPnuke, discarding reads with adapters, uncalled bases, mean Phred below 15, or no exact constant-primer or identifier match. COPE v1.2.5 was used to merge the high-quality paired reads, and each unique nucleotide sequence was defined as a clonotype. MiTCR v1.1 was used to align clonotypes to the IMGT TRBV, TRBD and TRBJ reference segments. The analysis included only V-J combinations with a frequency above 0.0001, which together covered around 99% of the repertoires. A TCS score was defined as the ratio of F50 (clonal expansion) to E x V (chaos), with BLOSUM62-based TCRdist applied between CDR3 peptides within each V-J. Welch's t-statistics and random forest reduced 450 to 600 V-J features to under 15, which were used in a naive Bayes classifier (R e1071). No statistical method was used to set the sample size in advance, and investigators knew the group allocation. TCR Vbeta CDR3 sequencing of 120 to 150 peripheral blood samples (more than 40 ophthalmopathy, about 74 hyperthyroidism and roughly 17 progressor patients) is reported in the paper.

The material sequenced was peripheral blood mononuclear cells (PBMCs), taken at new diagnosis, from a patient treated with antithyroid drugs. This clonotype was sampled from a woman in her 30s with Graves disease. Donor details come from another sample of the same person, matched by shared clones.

The DNA reads TGTGCCAGCAGCTTGGAACACGTATCCTCCTACGAGCAGTACTTC. It is translated as CASSLEHVSSYEQYF. Recombination connected TRBV5-6 to TRBJ2-7; too little of a D gene remains to name it. The CDR3 spans 15 residues, from the cysteine through the phenylalanine. Just CDR3 DNA is preserved here, 45 bases in frame from base 1. V is clipped by 0 bases and J by 0 bases, and the sequence between their germline boundaries is 10 bases long. The germline V gene yields SGHDT for CDR1 and YYEEEE for CDR2. Full variable domain (CDR3 extended with the reference TRBV5-6 and TRBJ2-7 proteins): DAGVTQSPTHLIKTRGQQVTLRCSPKSGHDTVSWYQQALGQGPQFIFQYYEEEERQRGNFPDRFSGHQFPNYSSELNVNALLLGDSALYLCASSLEHVSSYEQYFGPGTRLTVT.